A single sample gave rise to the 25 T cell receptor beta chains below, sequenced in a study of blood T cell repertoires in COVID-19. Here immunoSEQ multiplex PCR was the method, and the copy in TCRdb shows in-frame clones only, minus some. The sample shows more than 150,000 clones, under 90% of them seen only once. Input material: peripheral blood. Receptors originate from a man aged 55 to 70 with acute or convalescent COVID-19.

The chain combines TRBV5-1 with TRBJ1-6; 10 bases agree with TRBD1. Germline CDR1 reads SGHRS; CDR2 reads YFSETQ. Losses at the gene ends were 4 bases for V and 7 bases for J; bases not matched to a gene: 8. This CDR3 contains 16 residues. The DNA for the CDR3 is TGCGCCAGCAGCCCCGGGACAGGGGCGAGGAATTCACCCCTCCACTTT. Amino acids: CASSPGTGARNSPLHF.

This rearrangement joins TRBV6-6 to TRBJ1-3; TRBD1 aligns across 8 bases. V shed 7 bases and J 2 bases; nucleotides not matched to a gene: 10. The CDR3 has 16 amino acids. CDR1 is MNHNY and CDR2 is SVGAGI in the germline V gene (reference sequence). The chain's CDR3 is CASNPRQGAAGNTIYF. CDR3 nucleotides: TGTGCCAGCAACCCCCGGCAGGGGGCGGCTGGAAACACCATATATTTT.

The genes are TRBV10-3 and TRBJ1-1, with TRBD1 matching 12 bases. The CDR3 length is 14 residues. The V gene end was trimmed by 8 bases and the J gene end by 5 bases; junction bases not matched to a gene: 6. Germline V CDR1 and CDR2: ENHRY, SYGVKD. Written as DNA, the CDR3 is TGTGCCATCCGATTGGGACAGGGGGCGACTGAAGCTTTCTTT. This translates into CAIRLGQGATEAFF.

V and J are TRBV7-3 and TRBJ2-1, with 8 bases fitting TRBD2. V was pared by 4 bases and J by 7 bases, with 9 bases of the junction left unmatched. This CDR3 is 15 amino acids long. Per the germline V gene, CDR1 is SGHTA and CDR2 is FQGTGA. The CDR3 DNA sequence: TGTGCCAGCAGCTCTCCGGGGGGGCCGGGTAATGAGCAGTTCTTC. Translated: CASSSPGGPGNEQFF.

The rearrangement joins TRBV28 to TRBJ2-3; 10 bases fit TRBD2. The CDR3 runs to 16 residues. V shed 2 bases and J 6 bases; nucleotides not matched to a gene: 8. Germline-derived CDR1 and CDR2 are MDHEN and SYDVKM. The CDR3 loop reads CASSLLSSGSGDTQYF. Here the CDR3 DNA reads TGTGCCAGCAGTTTACTGTCTAGCGGGAGCGGGGATACGCAGTATTTT.

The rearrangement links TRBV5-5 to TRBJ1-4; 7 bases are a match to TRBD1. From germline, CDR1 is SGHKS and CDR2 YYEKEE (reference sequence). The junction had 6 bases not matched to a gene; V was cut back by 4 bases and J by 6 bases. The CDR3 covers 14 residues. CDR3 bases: TGTGCCAGCAGCCCTACAGGGGTTCATGAAAAACTGTTTTTT. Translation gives CASSPTGVHEKLFF.

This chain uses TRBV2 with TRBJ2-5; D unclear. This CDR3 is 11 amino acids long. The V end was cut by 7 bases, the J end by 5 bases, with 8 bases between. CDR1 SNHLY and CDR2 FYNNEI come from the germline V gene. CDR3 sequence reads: CASTGLETQYF. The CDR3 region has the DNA TGTGCCAGCACAGGTCTCGAGACCCAGTACTTC.

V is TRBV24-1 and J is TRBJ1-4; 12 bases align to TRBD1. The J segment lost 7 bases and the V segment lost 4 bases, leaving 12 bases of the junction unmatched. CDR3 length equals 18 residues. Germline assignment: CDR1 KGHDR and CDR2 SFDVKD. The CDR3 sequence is CATSEAGTGGPHCEKLFF. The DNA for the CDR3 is TGTGCCACCAGTGAAGCCGGGACAGGGGGCCCGCACTGTGAAAAACTGTTTTTT.

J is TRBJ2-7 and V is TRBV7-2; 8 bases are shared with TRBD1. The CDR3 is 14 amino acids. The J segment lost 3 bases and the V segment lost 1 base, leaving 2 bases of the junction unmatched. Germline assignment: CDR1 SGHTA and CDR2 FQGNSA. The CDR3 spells CASSLDRGYYEQYF. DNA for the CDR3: TGTGCCAGCAGCTTAGACAGGGGGTACTACGAGCAGTACTTC.

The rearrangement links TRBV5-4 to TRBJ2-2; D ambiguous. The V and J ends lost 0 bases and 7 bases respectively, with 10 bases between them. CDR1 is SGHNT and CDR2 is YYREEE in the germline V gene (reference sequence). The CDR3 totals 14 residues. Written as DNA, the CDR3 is TGTGCCAGCAGCTTGGCGGGTAAAGGCGGGGAGCTGTTTTTT. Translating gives CASSLAGKGGELFF.

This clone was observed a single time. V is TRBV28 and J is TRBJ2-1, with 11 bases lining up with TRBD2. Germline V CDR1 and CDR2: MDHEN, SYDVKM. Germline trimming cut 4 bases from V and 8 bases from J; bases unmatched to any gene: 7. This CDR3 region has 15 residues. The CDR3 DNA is TGTGCCAGCAGTTCACTAGCGGGAGTGGGCGATGAGCAGTTCTTC. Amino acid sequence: CASSSLAGVGDEQFF.

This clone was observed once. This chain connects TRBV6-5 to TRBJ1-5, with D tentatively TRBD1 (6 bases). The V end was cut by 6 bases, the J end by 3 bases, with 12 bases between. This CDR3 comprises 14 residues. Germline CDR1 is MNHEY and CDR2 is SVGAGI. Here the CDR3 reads CASRTDRYNQPQHF. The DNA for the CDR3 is TGTGCCAGCAGGACAGACAGGTACAATCAGCCCCAGCATTTT.

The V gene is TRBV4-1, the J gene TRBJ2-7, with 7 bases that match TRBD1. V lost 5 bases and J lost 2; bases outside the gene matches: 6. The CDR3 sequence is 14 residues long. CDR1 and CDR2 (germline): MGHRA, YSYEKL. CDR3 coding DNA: TGCGCCAGCAGCACGGGACAGTTAGCCTACGAGCAGTACTTC. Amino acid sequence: CASSTGQLAYEQYF.

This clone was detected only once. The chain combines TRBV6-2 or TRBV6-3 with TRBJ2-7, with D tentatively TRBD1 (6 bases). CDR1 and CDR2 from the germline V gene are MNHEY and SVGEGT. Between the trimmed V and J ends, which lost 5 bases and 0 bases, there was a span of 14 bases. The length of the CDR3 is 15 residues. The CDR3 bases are TGTGCCAGCAGTAGGAAAACAGGGAGCTCCTACGAGCAGTACTTC. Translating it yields CASSRKTGSSYEQYF.

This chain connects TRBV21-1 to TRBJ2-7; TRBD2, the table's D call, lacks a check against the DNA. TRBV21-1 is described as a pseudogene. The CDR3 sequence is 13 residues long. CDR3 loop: CASADTSVHEQYF. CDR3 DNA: TGTGCCAGCGCGGATACTAGCGTACACGAGCAGTACTTC.

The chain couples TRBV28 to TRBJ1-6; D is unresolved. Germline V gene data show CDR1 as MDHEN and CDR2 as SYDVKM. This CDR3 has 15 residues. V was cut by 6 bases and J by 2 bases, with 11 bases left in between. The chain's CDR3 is CASSSVEAYNSPLHF. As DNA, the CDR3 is TGTGCCAGCAGCTCAGTGGAGGCCTATAATTCACCCCTCCACTTT. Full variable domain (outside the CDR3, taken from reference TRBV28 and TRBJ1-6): DVKVTQSSRYLVKRTGEKVFLECVQDMDHENMFWYRQDPGLGLRLIYFSYDVKMKEKGDIPEGYSVSREKKERFSLILESASTNQTSMYLCASSSVEAYNSPLHFGNGTRLTVT.

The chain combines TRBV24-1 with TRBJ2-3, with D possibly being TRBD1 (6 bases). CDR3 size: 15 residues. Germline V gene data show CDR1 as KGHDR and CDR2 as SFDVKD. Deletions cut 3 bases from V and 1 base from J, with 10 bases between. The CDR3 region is CATSDPGHRTDTQYF. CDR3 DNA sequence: TGTGCCACCAGTGATCCGGGACACCGCACAGATACGCAGTATTTT.

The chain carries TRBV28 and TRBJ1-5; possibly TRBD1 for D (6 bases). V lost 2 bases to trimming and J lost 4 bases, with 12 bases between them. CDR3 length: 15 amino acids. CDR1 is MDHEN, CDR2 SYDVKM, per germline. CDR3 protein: CASSLGGARNQPQHF. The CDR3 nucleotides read TGTGCCAGCAGTTTAGGGGGGGCGAGAAATCAGCCCCAGCATTTT.

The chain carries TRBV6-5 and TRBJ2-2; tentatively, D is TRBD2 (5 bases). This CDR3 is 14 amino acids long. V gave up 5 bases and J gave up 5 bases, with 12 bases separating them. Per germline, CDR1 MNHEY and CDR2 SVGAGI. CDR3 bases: TGTGCCAGCAGTCCCGATCGACTAACCGGGGAGCTGTTTTTT. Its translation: CASSPDRLTGELFF.

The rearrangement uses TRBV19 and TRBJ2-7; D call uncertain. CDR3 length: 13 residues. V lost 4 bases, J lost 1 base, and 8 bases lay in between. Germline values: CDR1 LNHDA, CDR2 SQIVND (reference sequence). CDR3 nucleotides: TGTGCCAGTAGTAATGGGCAGTCCTACGAGCAGTACTTC. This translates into CASSNGQSYEQYF.

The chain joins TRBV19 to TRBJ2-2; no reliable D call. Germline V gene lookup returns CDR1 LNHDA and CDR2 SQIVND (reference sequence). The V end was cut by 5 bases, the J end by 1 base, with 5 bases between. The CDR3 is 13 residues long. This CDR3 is CASSRRNTGELFF. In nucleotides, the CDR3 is TGTGCCAGTAGTCGGAGGAACACCGGGGAGCTGTTTTTT.

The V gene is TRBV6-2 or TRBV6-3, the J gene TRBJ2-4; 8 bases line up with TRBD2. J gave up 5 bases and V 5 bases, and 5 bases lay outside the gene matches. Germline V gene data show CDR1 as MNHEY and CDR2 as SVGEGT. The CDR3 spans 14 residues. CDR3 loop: CASSRLATQNIQYF. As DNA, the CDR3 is TGTGCCAGCAGTCGACTAGCGACGCAAAACATTCAGTACTTC.

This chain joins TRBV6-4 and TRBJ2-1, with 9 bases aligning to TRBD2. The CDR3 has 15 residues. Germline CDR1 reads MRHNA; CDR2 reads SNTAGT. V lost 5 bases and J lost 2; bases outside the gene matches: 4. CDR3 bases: TGTGCCAGCAGTTTGACTAGCGGAACCTACAATGAGCAGTTCTTC. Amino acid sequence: CASSLTSGTYNEQFF.

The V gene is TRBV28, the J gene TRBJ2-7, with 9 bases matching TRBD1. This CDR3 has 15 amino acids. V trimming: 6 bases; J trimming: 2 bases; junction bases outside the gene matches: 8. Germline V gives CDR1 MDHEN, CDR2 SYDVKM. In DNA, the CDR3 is TGTGCCAGCAGGGGGGACAGGGCGTACCCCTACGAGCAGTACTTC. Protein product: CASRGDRAYPYEQYF. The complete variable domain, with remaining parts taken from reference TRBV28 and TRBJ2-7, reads DVKVTQSSRYLVKRTGEKVFLECVQDMDHENMFWYRQDPGLGLRLIYFSYDVKMKEKGDIPEGYSVSREKKERFSLILESASTNQTSMYLCASRGDRAYPYEQYFGPGTRLTVT.

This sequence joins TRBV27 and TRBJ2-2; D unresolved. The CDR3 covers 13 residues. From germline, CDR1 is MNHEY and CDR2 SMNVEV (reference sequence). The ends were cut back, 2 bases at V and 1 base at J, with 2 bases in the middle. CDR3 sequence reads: CASSLLNTGELFF. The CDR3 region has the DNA TGTGCCAGCAGTTTACTGAACACCGGGGAGCTGTTTTTT.